These T cell receptor beta chains were read from a single sample in a study of T-cell memory formation after mild COVID-19. TCRdb redid the calling of the 5' RACE reads with MiXCR, one entry per CDR3 protein. The data show about 390,000 distinct CDR3 sequences, under 25% seen once. The sequencing input was PBMCs or a T cell subset sorted from them (not recorded which). The origin of the receptors is an adult woman who had mild COVID-19 (a few samples of this study predate the infection). Cell type and time point are not known. Each CDR3 is given with its conserved first and last residue. Each record gives: D gene, clone size, J gene, V gene, CDR3 DNA, CDR3 protein. A D gene is named only where the DNA matches it firmly. Clone sizes are given selectively: once, few, many, or a class where the clone is expanded.

>TRBD2|-|TRBJ2-7|TRBV5-1
TGCGCCAGCAGCTTGGGACCGGGACTAGCGGAAACAAGGTTGGGCCACGAGCAGTACTTC
CASSLGPGLAETRLGHEQYF
>-|-|TRBJ1-1|TRBV12-3/TRBV12-4
TGTGCCAGCAGTTTACGAGGAGCCGAAGCTTTCTTT
CASSLRGAEAFF
>TRBD2|few|TRBJ2-7|TRBV7-9
TGTGCCAGCAGCCTAACTAGCGGGCTTACCTACGAGCAGTACTTC
CASSLTSGLTYEQYF
>TRBD1|-|TRBJ2-3|TRBV24-1
TGTGCCACCAGTGAGGCCTCCGGGACAGGGGGCGCAGATACGCAGTATTTT
CATSEASGTGGADTQYF
>TRBD2|few|TRBJ2-2|TRBV9
TGTGCCAGCAGCCCCTTAGCGGGGGGCCTCGGGGAGCTGTTTTTT
CASSPLAGGLGELFF
>-|few|TRBJ2-7|TRBV6-2/TRBV6-3
TGTGCCAGCAGCACGGGGTCAAGGGGCCTCTCCTACGAGCAGTACTTC
CASSTGSRGLSYEQYF
>TRBD2|-|TRBJ2-7|TRBV19
TGTGCCAGTAGTATCCGGGCGGGGGAAGCCTACGAGCAGTACTTC
CASSIRAGEAYEQYF
>-|few|TRBJ2-2|TRBV7-3
TGTGCCAGCAGCTCAAGTGTTAGGGGGAACACCGGGGAGCTGTTTTTT
CASSSSVRGNTGELFF
>-|few|TRBJ2-3|TRBV5-1
TGCGCCAGCAACCGCGATAGCGGCACAGATACGCAGTATTTT
CASNRDSGTDTQYF
>-|-|TRBJ2-5|TRBV27
TGTGCCAGCAGTTTACCCGGATTACTGGAGACCCAGTACTTC
CASSLPGLLETQYF
>TRBD1|-|TRBJ2-1|TRBV20-1
TGCAGTGCTCAGACCGGGACAGCGAACAATGAGCAGTTCTTC
CSAQTGTANNEQFF
>-|-|TRBJ2-7|TRBV7-9
TGTGCCAGCAGCTTAGTAGGCAGGGGCTTGGACGAGCAGTACTTC
CASSLVGRGLDEQYF
>-|many|TRBJ2-5|TRBV20-1
TGCAGTGCTTCCCGCTCCGACAGGGAGGTGGAGACCCAGTACTTC
CSASRSDREVETQYF
>-|few|TRBJ2-1|TRBV6-5
TGTGCCAGCACAGGGACCGGGGCCTACAATGAGCAGTTCTTC
CASTGTGAYNEQFF
>-|few|TRBJ1-3|TRBV7-2
TGTGCCAGCAGCTTAGGGTTCTCTGGAAACACCATATATTTT
CASSLGFSGNTIYF
>TRBD1|few|TRBJ1-2|TRBV6-1
TGTGCCAGCAGTACAGGGGGCAACTATGGCTACACCTTC
CASSTGGNYGYTF
>-|-|TRBJ2-3|TRBV4-2
TGTGCCAGCAGCCACCCCGGGGCAGGCAGCACAGATACGCAGTATTTT
CASSHPGAGSTDTQYF
>-|-|TRBJ2-5|TRBV6-1
TGTGCCAGCAGTGAAGTTCCCAGACGGATCCAAGAGACCCAGTACTTC
CASSEVPRRIQETQYF
>TRBD1|few|TRBJ2-2|TRBV24-1
TGTGCCACCAGTGATCCGGGACAGGGAGTTAGCACCGGGGAGCTGTTTTTT
CATSDPGQGVSTGELFF
>-|few|TRBJ2-5|TRBV16
TGTGCCAGCAGCCGGTACGCAGGGCGAGAGACCCAGTACTTC
CASSRYAGRETQYF
>TRBD2|few|TRBJ2-1|TRBV24-1
TGTGCCACCAGTGACCCCGGGACTAGCGGGAGGTACAATGAGCAGTTCTTC
CATSDPGTSGRYNEQFF
>-|few|TRBJ2-1|TRBV4-2
TGTGCCAGCAGCCAAGGATACGGGATCGGCGTGGCCTACAATGAGCAGTTCTTC
CASSQGYGIGVAYNEQFF
>TRBD1|-|TRBJ1-2|TRBV5-5
TGTGCCAGCAGCTTTCAGGGACAGGGCCCAGCTAACTATGGCTACACCTTC
CASSFQGQGPANYGYTF
>-|-|TRBJ2-1|TRBV20-1
TGCAGTGCTAAGGGGGACAATGAGCAGTTCTTC
CSAKGDNEQFF
>TRBD2|few|TRBJ2-3|TRBV5-1
TGCGCCAGCAGCTCGACTAGCGAGGGAGATACGCAGTATTTT
CASSSTSEGDTQYF
>-|-|TRBJ2-1|TRBV7-9
TGTGCCAGCAGCTTATCAGGGGAGACGAATGGGCAGTTCTTC
CASSLSGETNGQFF
>-|few|TRBJ2-1|TRBV9
TGTGCCAGCAGCGGCCACTTGAGGGGTGACAATGAGCAGTTCTTC
CASSGHLRGDNEQFF
>TRBD1|-|TRBJ1-4|TRBV20-1
TGCAGTGCTAGAACCGGGACAGGCCCGGGGGTTGAAAAACTGTTTTTT
CSARTGTGPGVEKLFF